This record looks at one TCR beta chain sequence and its context. The antigen is unknown. The repertoire was sequenced with immunoSEQ multiplex PCR; TCRdb's copy has only in-frame clones and lacks some. The sample carries 150,000 or so clones, 85% to 95% recorded once. This CDR3 is 14 amino acids long. Germline V gene lookup returns CDR1 SGHNT and CDR2 YYREEE (reference sequence). V was pared by 4 bases and J by 8 bases, with 7 bases of the junction left unmatched. This record belongs to a study of T cell responses to AZD1222 COVID-19 vaccine. Findings of the study overall: White British ancestry dominated among donors, who included more females, and clonal diversity was possibly underestimated.

This receptor was identified in an adult in good health. This sequence joins TRBV5-4 and TRBJ1-4; 8 bases line up with TRBD1. Here the sequenced sample was peripheral blood, taken on day 0 of AZD1222 vaccination. CDR3 region: CASSLDREWEKLFF. The DNA of the CDR3 is TGTGCCAGCAGCCTGGACAGGGAATGGGAAAAACTGTTTTTT.